Listed here are 25 T cell receptor beta chains from one sample, sequenced in a study of CD8+ T cells in alopecia areata. RNA, once extracted, was reverse transcribed into cDNA for use as the sequencing template. This table comes from immunoSEQ multiplex PCR, and its TCRdb copy is limited to in-frame clones, with some not included. The repertoire has more than 85,000 clones, 40% to 45% of them found once; the top ten carry 0.7% to 0.95%. Source material: CD4+ T cells sorted from blood. These receptors were obtained from a human donor with alopecia areata.

The genes are TRBV29-1 and TRBJ2-3, with D unclear. CDR1 and CDR2 (germline): SQVTM, ANQGSEA. The CDR3 runs 10 residues. V gave up 4 bases and J gave up 6 bases, with 5 bases separating them. CDR3 in amino acids: CSVGEDTQYF. The DNA for the CDR3 is TGCAGCGTTGGTGAGGATACGCAGTATTTT.

The chain is built from TRBV29-1 and TRBJ1-4; a possible D gene is TRBD1 (5 bases). CDR3 length: 14 amino acids. Looked up from germline, CDR1 is SQVTM and CDR2 is ANQGSEA. V dropped 7 bases and J dropped 7 bases, with 19 bases sitting between them. The CDR3 DNA sequence: TGCAGCGCCGAACGTTTTCGAGGGGTTGAAAAACTGTTTTTT. Protein: CSAERFRGVEKLFF.

The CDR3, as DNA: TGTGCCTGGAGTTTCCAGCCCCAGCATTTT. It specifies CAWSFQPQHF. The chain employs TRBV30 and TRBJ1-5; D is unclear. This CDR3 contains 10 residues. V lost 2 bases, J lost 7 bases, and 3 bases lay in between. CDR1 and CDR2 from the germline V gene are GTSNPN and SVGIG (reference sequence).

The chain recombines TRBV6-5 with TRBJ2-7; D not resolved. Germline V gene lookup returns CDR1 MNHEY and CDR2 SVGAGI. The CDR3 runs to 12 residues. V was trimmed by 2 bases and J by 7 bases, leaving 9 bases between them. In nucleotides, the CDR3 is TGTGCCAGCAGTTACGGCCCTTGGGAGCAGTACTTC. Encoded protein: CASSYGPWEQYF.

V and J are TRBV29-1 and TRBJ2-7, with a weak D call TRBD1 (7 bases). The CDR3 has 15 residues. Trimming stripped 0 bases from V and 4 bases from J, with 16 bases between. CDR1 SQVTM and CDR2 ANQGSEA come from the germline V gene. The CDR3 DNA reads TGCAGCGTTGAAGATAACGGCAGGGGGGAGTACGAGCAGTACTTC. This encodes CSVEDNGRGEYEQYF.

This rearrangement joins TRBV29-1 to TRBJ2-1, with D perhaps given as TRBD1 or TRBD2 (7 bases each). This CDR3 spans 14 amino acids. Trimming took 7 bases from V and 6 from J, leaving 19 bases between them. CDR1 is SQVTM and CDR2 is ANQGSEA in the germline V gene. The CDR3 sequence is CSAQGGARFNEQFF. In DNA form, the CDR3 reads TGCAGCGCGCAGGGGGGGGCGCGCTTCAATGAGCAGTTCTTC.

This chain uses TRBV29-1 with TRBJ2-1; D call uncertain. Trimming took 7 bases from V and 7 from J, leaving 11 bases between them. The CDR3 loop spans 11 amino acids. Germline V lookup: CDR1 SQVTM, CDR2 ANQGSEA. CDR3 coding DNA: TGCAGCGCCGCTGCCCTAAATGAGCAGTTCTTC. Translation gives CSAAALNEQFF.

The chain recombines TRBV15 with TRBJ2-2; the D gene is possibly TRBD1 (6 bases). Germline lookup yields CDR1 LNHNV and CDR2 YYDKDF (reference sequence). The CDR3 length is 15 residues. The ends were cut back, 3 bases at V and 1 base at J, with 9 bases in the middle. The CDR3 region has the DNA TGTGCCACCAGCAGTCAGGGGCGGAACACCGGGGAGCTGTTTTTT. Its translation: CATSSQGRNTGELFF.

As DNA, the CDR3 is TGTGCCCGGTCGGGCGGCCGAGGATTAGATACGCAGTATTTT. Translation: CARSGGRGLDTQYF. The chain uses TRBV30 and TRBJ2-3, with D uncertain. The CDR3 consists of 14 residues. V lost 8 bases, J lost 5 bases, and 20 bases lay in between. Germline assignment: CDR1 GTSNPN and CDR2 SVGIG (reference sequence).

The V call is TRBV29-1, the J call TRBJ2-7; 7 positions agree with TRBD2. The CDR3 is 12 residues long. The germline V gene has CDR1 SQVTM and CDR2 ANQGSEA. The junction had 3 bases not matched to a gene; V was cut back by 2 bases and J by 5 bases. CDR3 sequence (DNA): TGCAGCGTTGAATGGCTAGCGGACGAGCAGTACTTC. It codes for CSVEWLADEQYF.

This clone was seen a handful of times. The rearrangement uses TRBV29-1 and TRBJ2-3, with 9 bases matching TRBD1. CDR3 length: 13 residues. The J segment lost 5 bases and the V segment lost 7 bases, leaving 7 bases of the junction unmatched. Germline CDR1 and CDR2: SQVTM and ANQGSEA. The CDR3 nucleotides are TGCAGCGGCCGGGACAGGGCGGTAGATACGCAGTATTTT. Amino acid sequence: CSGRDRAVDTQYF.

J is TRBJ1-5 and V is TRBV6-5; D might be TRBD1 (5 bases). The CDR3 is 15 residues long. Trimming shortened V by 2 bases and J by 4 bases, and 12 bases separated the two germline ends. Germline V lookup: CDR1 MNHEY, CDR2 SVGAGI. CDR3 amino acids: CASSYGSGLNQPQHF. The CDR3 bases are TGTGCCAGCAGTTACGGTTCAGGGTTAAATCAGCCCCAGCATTTT.

This chain links TRBV29-1 with TRBJ1-2; no firm D call. The CDR3 spans 17 residues. Germline loops: CDR1 SQVTM, CDR2 ANQGSEA. V gave up 0 bases and J gave up 1 base, with 18 bases separating them. The chain's CDR3 is CSVEDPESTYYNYGYTF. CDR3 DNA sequence: TGCAGCGTTGAAGACCCCGAGTCGACTTATTATAACTATGGCTACACCTTC.

This clone was observed a handful of times. This chain uses TRBV20-1 with TRBJ2-7, with no clear D. The CDR3 sequence is 11 residues long. In germline, CDR1 is DFQATT, CDR2 SNEGSKA (reference sequence). Trimming pared 0 bases from V and 6 bases from J, leaving 6 bases between. The CDR3 bases are TGCAGTGCTAGAGATCCGGGCGAGCAGTACTTC. It translates to CSARDPGEQYF.

The chain links TRBV28 to TRBJ1-1; D is undetermined. V lost 7 bases and J 4 bases, leaving 10 bases between the germline ends. Germline CDR1 is MDHEN and CDR2 is SYDVKM. The CDR3 is 12 residues long. CDR3 sequence: CASNVLSTEAFF. DNA of the CDR3: TGTGCCAGCAACGTTCTTAGCACTGAAGCTTTCTTT. Drawing the rest from reference TRBV28 and TRBJ1-1, the complete variable domain is DVKVTQSSRYLVKRTGEKVFLECVQDMDHENMFWYRQDPGLGLRLIYFSYDVKMKEKGDIPEGYSVSREKKERFSLILESASTNQTSMYLCASNVLSTEAFFGQGTRLTVV.

The chain recombines TRBV29-1 with TRBJ2-5; D call uncertain. Germline loops: CDR1 SQVTM, CDR2 ANQGSEA. Trimming stripped 3 bases from V and 1 base from J, with 9 bases between. This CDR3 has 13 amino acids. Written as DNA, the CDR3 is TGCAGCGTTGATGGGCAGATCCAAGAGACCCAGTACTTC. Its translation: CSVDGQIQETQYF.

The V and J genes are TRBV30 and TRBJ1-2, with 8 bases matching TRBD1. Germline CDR1 is GTSNPN and CDR2 is SVGIG (reference sequence). V shed 4 bases and J 2 bases; nucleotides not matched to a gene: 0. The CDR3 is 12 residues long. Written as DNA, the CDR3 is TGTGCCTGGACAGGGGGCAACTATGGCTACACCTTC. This gives the protein CAWTGGNYGYTF.

This clone was counted a few times. This chain joins TRBV30 and TRBJ2-3; perhaps TRBD1 as D (5 bases). The CDR3 loop spans 11 amino acids. V was cut by 2 bases and J by 8 bases, with 8 bases left in between. The germline CDR1 and CDR2 sequences are GTSNPN and SVGIG (reference sequence). For the CDR3, the DNA is TGTGCCTGGAGTCCCCAGGGTACGCAGTATTTT. Amino acids: CAWSPQGTQYF.

The gene calls are TRBV7-8 and TRBJ2-1, with TRBD2 matching over 16 bases. V trimming: 3 bases; J trimming: 9 bases; junction bases outside the gene matches: 11. The CDR3 sequence is 18 residues long. Germline V gene sequence: CDR1 SGHVS, CDR2 FQNEAQ. CDR3 loop: CASSFGTSGREGGGEQFF. CDR3 coding DNA: TGTGCCAGCAGCTTTGGGACTAGCGGGAGGGAGGGGGGGGGTGAGCAGTTCTTC. The full variable domain, in which reference TRBV7-8 and TRBJ2-1 provide the parts outside the CDR3, is GAGVSQSPRYKVAKRGQDVALRCDPISGHVSLFWYQQALGQGPEFLTYFQNEAQLDKSGLPSDRFFAERPEGSVSTLKIQRTQQEDSAVYLCASSFGTSGREGGGEQFFGPGTRLTVL.

This sequence joins TRBV29-1 and TRBJ1-6, with 11 bases lining up with TRBD1. The V gene end was trimmed by 6 bases and the J gene end by 7 bases; junction bases not matched to a gene: 2. The V gene's germline CDR1 is SQVTM and CDR2 ANQGSEA. The CDR3 consists of 13 residues. CDR3 sequence: CSVGTGGNSPLHF. The CDR3 coding sequence is TGCAGCGTCGGGACAGGGGGAAATTCACCCCTCCACTTT.

The chain is built from TRBV27 and TRBJ1-5; maybe TRBD1 (6 bases). Germline CDR1 and CDR2: MNHEY and SMNVEV (reference sequence). The V and J ends lost 6 bases and 10 bases respectively, with 13 bases between them. This CDR3 spans 12 amino acids. CDR3 in DNA: TGTGCCAGCAGACAGGGAGGGGAACCCCAGCATTTT. Protein sequence: CASRQGGEPQHF.

The chain links TRBV7-6 to TRBJ2-5; D is perhaps TRBD1 or TRBD2 (7 bases each). V was pared by 5 bases and J by 2 bases, with 18 bases between. CDR1 is SGHVS and CDR2 is FNYEAQ in the germline V gene. The CDR3 loop spans 16 amino acids. The CDR3: CASSRLAGGRQETQYF. CDR3 nucleotides: TGTGCCAGCAGCCGACTAGCAGGGGGTAGGCAAGAGACCCAGTACTTC.

This clone was seen a few times. This chain connects TRBV29-1 to TRBJ2-7; no clear D gene. Per germline, CDR1 SQVTM and CDR2 ANQGSEA. V was shortened by 3 bases and J by 1 base, with 10 bases between the two germline ends. The CDR3 loop spans 13 amino acids. Here the CDR3 DNA reads TGCAGCGTTGATCGCCGGCCATCCTACGAGCAGTACTTC. Translating gives CSVDRRPSYEQYF.

This clone has only one observation. The V gene is TRBV7-6, the J gene TRBJ2-1, with 9 bases matching TRBD2. Trimming removed 3 bases from V and 0 bases from J; junction bases left unmatched: 15. This CDR3 has 20 amino acids. The germline V gene encodes CDR1 SGHVS and CDR2 FNYEAQ. This CDR3 reads CASSFTLKREAQSSYNEQFF. CDR3 sequence (DNA): TGTGCCAGCAGCTTTACCCTGAAGCGGGAGGCCCAAAGCTCCTACAATGAGCAGTTCTTC.

The chain employs TRBV7-9 and TRBJ2-6, with unresolved D. The CDR3 is made up of 15 amino acids. CDR1 and CDR2 from the germline V gene are SEHNR and FQNEAQ (reference sequence). Deletions cut 0 bases from V and 0 bases from J, with 3 bases between. CDR3 DNA sequence: TGTGCCAGCAGCTTAGCAGCCTCTGGGGCCAACGTCCTGACTTTC. Translating gives CASSLAASGANVLTF.